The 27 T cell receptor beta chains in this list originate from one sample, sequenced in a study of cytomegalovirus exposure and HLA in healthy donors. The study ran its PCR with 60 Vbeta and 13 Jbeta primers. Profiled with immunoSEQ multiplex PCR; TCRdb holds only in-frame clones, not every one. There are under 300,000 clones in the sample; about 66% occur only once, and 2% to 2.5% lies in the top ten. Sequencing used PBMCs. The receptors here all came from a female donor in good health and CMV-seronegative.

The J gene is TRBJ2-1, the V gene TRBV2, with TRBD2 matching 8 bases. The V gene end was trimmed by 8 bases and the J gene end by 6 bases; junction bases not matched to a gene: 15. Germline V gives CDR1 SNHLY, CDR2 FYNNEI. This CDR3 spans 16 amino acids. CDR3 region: CASQTSLAAVPNEQFF. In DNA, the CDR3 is TGTGCCAGCCAAACTTCACTAGCGGCAGTTCCCAATGAGCAGTTCTTC.

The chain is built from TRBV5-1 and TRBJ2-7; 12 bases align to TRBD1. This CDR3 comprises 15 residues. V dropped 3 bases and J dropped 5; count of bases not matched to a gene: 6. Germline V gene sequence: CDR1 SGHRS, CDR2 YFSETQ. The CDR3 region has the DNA TGCGCCAGCAGCTCCCGGGACAGGGGGCCGGACGAGCAGTACTTC. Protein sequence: CASSSRDRGPDEQYF.

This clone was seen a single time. CDR3 nucleotides: TGTGCCAGCAGAGAAAGAGTCCTGAACACTGAAGCTTTCTTT. Translating gives CASRERVLNTEAFF. V gene TRBV28 combines with J gene TRBJ1-1; D call uncertain. CDR1 and CDR2 from the germline V gene are MDHEN and SYDVKM. Trimming took 6 bases from V and 0 from J, leaving 11 bases between them. The CDR3 contains 14 residues.

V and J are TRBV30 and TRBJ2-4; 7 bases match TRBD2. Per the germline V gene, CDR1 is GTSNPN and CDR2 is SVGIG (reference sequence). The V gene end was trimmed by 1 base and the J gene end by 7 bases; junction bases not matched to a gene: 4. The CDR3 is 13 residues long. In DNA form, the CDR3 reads TGTGCCTGGAGTGCCCTTAGCGGGAACATTCAGTACTTC. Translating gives CAWSALSGNIQYF.

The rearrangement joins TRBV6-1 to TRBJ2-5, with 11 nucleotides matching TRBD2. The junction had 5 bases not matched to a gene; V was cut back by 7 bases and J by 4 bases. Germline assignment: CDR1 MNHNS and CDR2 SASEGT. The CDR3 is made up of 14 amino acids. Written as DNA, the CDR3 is TGTGCCAGCACCTTAGCGGGAGGGGGAGAGACCCAGTACTTC. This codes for CASTLAGGGETQYF.

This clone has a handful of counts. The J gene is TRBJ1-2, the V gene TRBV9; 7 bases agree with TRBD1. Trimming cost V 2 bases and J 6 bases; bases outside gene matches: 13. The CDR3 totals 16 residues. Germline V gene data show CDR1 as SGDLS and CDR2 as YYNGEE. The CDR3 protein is CASSVPYGGQPDGYTF. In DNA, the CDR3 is TGTGCCAGCAGCGTCCCTTACGGGGGACAGCCCGATGGCTACACCTTC.

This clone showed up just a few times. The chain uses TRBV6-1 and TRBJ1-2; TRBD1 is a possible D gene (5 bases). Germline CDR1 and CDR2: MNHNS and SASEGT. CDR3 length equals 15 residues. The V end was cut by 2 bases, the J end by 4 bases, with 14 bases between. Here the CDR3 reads CASSETPGLGYGYTF. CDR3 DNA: TGTGCCAGCAGTGAAACCCCAGGGCTGGGCTATGGCTACACCTTC.

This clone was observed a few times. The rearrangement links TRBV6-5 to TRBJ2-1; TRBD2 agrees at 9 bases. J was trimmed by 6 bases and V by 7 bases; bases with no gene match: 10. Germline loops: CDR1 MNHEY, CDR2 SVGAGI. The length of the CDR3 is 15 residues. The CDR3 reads CASTRAGGVPNEQFF. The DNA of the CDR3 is TGTGCCAGCACCAGAGCGGGAGGTGTTCCCAATGAGCAGTTCTTC.

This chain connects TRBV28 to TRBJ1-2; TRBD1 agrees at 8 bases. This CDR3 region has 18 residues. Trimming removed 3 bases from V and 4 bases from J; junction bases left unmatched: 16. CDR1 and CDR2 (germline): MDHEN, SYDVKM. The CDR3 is CASSLITGGNQGAYGYTF. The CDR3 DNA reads TGTGCCAGCAGTTTGATTACGGGCGGGAATCAGGGGGCCTATGGCTACACCTTC.

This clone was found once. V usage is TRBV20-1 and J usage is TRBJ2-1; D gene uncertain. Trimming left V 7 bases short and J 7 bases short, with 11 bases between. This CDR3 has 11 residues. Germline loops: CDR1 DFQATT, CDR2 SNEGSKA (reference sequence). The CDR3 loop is CSVAPLNEQFF. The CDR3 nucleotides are TGCAGTGTCGCGCCTCTGAATGAGCAGTTCTTC.

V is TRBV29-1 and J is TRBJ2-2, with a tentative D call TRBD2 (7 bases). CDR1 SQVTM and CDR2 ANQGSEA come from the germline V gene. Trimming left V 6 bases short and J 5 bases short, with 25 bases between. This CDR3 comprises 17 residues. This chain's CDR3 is CSVGTFPQGGKTGELFF. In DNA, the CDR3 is TGCAGCGTGGGGACCTTCCCACAGGGAGGGAAGACCGGGGAGCTGTTTTTT.

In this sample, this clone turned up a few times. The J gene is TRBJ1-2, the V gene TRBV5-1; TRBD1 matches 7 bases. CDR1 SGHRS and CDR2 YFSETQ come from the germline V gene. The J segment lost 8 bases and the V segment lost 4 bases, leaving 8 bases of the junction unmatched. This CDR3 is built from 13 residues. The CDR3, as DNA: TGCGCCAGCAGCGCCGACAGGGTTAGGGGCTACACCTTC. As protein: CASSADRVRGYTF.

The CDR3 DNA reads TGTGCCAGCAGCTTGAGCTCCTACGAGCAGTACTTC. Its translation: CASSLSSYEQYF. This chain links TRBV7-2 with TRBJ2-7; no definite D call. The germline V gene has CDR1 SGHTA and CDR2 FQGNSA. The CDR3 covers 12 residues. Trimming shortened V by 3 bases and J by 0 bases, and 3 bases separated the two germline ends.

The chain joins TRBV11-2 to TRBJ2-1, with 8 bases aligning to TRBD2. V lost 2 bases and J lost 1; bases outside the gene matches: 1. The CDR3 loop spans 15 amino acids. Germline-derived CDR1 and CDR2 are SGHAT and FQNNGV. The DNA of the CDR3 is TGTGCCAGCAGCTTAACGGGAGGGTCCTACAATGAGCAGTTCTTC. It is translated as CASSLTGGSYNEQFF.

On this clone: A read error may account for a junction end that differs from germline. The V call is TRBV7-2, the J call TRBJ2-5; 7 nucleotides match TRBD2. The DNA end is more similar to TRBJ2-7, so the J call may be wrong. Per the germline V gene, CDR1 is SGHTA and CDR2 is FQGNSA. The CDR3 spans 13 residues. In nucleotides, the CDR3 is TGTGCTAGCAAGCGGCGGGGGACCTACGAGCAGTACTTC. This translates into CASKRRGTYEQYF.

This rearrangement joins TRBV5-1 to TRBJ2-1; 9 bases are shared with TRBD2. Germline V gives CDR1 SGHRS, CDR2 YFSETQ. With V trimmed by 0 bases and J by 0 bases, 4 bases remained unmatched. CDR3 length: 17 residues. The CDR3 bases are TGCGCCAGCAGCTTGGCCCAGACTAGCGGCTCCTACAATGAGCAGTTCTTC. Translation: CASSLAQTSGSYNEQFF.

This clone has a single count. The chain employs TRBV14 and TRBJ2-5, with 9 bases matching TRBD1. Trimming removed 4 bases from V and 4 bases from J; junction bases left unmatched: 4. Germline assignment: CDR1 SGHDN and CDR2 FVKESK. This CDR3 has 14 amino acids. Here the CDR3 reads CASSLYRGRETQYF. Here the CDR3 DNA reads TGTGCCAGCAGCCTTTACAGGGGGCGAGAGACCCAGTACTTC.

In DNA form, the CDR3 reads TGTGCCAGCAGGTCCTTAGCGGGAGGGCTTTACAATGAGCAGTTCTTC. Protein: CASRSLAGGLYNEQFF. The rearrangement uses TRBV11-2 and TRBJ2-1; 11 bases are a match to TRBD2. Germline assignment: CDR1 SGHAT and CDR2 FQNNGV. The CDR3 sequence is 16 residues long. V was clipped by 6 bases and J by 4 bases; unmatched bases: 8.

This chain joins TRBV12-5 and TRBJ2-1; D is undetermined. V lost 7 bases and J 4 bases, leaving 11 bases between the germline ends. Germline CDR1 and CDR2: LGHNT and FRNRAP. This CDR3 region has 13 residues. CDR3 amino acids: CASAPRFYNEQFF. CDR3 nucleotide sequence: TGTGCTAGTGCCCCCAGGTTTTACAATGAGCAGTTCTTC.

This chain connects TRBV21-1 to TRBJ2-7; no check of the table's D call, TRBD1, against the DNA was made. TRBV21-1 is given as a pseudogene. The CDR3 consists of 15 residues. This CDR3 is CASSKGGRRSYEQYF. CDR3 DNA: TGTGCCAGCAGCAAAGGGGGCAGGCGGTCCTACGAGCAGTACTTC.

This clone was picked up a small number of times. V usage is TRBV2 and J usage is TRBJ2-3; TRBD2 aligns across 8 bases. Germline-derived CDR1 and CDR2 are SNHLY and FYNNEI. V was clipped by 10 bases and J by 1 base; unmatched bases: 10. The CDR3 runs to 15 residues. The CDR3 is CATRGSGGGTDTQYF. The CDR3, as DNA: TGTGCCACCAGAGGATCGGGAGGGGGCACAGATACGCAGTATTTT.

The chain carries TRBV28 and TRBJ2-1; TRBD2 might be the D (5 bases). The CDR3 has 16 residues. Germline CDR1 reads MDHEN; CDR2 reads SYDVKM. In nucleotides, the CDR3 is TGTGCAAGTCGTCAGCGAGGGCCGTTCCCCTACAATGAGCAGTTCTTC. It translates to CASRQRGPFPYNEQFF.

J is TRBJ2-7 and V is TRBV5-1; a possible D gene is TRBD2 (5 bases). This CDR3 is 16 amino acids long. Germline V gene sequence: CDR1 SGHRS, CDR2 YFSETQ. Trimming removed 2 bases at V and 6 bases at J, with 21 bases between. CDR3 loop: CASSLGSPSSIVEQYF. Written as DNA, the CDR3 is TGCGCCAGCAGCTTAGGGAGTCCCAGTAGCATAGTCGAGCAGTACTTC.

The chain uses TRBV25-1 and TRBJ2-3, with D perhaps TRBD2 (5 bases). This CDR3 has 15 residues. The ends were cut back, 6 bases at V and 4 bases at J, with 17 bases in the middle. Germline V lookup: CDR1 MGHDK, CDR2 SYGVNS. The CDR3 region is CASSQSGKGPDTQYF. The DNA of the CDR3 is TGTGCCAGCAGCCAGTCGGGGAAGGGCCCAGATACGCAGTATTTT.

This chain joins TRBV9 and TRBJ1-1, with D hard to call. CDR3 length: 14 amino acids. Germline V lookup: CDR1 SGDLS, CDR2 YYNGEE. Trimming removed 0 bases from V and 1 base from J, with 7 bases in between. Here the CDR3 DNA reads TGTGCCAGCAGCGTAGAGGAGGGGAACACTGAAGCTTTCTTT. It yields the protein CASSVEEGNTEAFF.

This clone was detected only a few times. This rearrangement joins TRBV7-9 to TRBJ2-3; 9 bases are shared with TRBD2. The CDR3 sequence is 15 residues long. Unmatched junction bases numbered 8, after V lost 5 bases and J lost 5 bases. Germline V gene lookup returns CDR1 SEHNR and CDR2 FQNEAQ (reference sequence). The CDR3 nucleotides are TGTGCCAGCAGCCCTCCATTTAGCGGGAGAGATACGCAGTATTTT. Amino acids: CASSPPFSGRDTQYF.

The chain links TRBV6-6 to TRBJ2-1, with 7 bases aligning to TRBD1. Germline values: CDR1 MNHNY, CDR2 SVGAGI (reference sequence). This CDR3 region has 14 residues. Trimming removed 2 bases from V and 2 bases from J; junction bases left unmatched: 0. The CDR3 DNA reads TGTGCCAGCAGTTACCAGGGGGCCTACAATGAGCAGTTCTTC. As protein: CASSYQGAYNEQFF.